The 18 T cell receptor beta chains presented below share a single source sample, sequenced in a study of T-cell reconstitution after alpha-beta-depleted transplantation in children (dated by TCRdb to about 2016). In light of the paper, this sample's treatment or condition label describes: allogeneic hematopoietic cell transplantation with graft depleted of TCRalphabeta T cells and CD19 B cells. The library was obtained by PCR. The reads were generated on an Illumina HiSeq 2500. Molecular barcoding was employed in the preparation of TCR libraries, with unique molecular identifiers being used to normalize TCRbeta repertoire quantification. TCRdb applied fastp at Q25 and MiXCR to the public reads, then kept only in-frame beta chains. CDR3 protein duplicates are merged, each entry listing the most common genes and DNA. The sample table lists around 700,000 distinct CDR3 sequences, less than 15% of them with a count of one. Jointly, the top ten make up 0.75% to 0.85% of the sample.

The material sequenced was PBMCs, taken before TCRalphabeta/CD19-depleted stem cell transplant. The receptors derive from a girl aged 2-10 years with congenital amegakaryocytic thrombocytopenia, due to receive a stem cell transplant.

This clonotype was observed a handful of times. The chain recombines TRBV30 with TRBJ2-7; D gene uncertain. This CDR3 is 13 amino acids long. The germline V gene has CDR1 GTSNPN and CDR2 SVGIG (reference sequence). Deletions cut 1 base from V and 3 bases from J, with 10 bases between. CDR3 protein: CAWSEGDYYEQYF. CDR3 bases: TGTGCCTGGAGTGAAGGTGATTACTACGAGCAGTACTTC.

The table lists this clonotype with many counts. The rearrangement uses TRBV20-1 and TRBJ2-3; 13 positions agree with TRBD2. Trimming at V came to 3 bases and at J to 5 bases, leaving 8 bases not matched to a gene. This CDR3 contains 16 residues. The V gene's germline CDR1 is DFQATT and CDR2 SNEGSKA (reference sequence). The CDR3 region has the DNA TGCAGTGCTAGGGCCACTAGCGGGAGGGCCAAAGATACGCAGTATTTT. Translated: CSARATSGRAKDTQYF.

This clonotype was detected ten times or more. V usage is TRBV5-1 and J usage is TRBJ2-3, with 11 bases aligning to TRBD1. J lost 3 bases, V lost 0 bases, and 0 bases had no gene match. In germline, CDR1 is SGHRS, CDR2 YFSETQ. CDR3 length: 15 amino acids. The CDR3 here is CASSLGDRGTDTQYF. DNA of the CDR3: TGCGCCAGCAGCTTGGGGGACAGGGGGACAGATACGCAGTATTTT.

This sequence joins TRBV27 and TRBJ2-1; 7 bases map to TRBD2. V trimming: 5 bases; J trimming: 0 bases; junction bases outside the gene matches: 7. The germline gives CDR1 MNHEY, CDR2 SMNVEV (reference sequence). The CDR3 loop spans 16 amino acids. As DNA, the CDR3 is TGTGCCAGCAGTGTCAGCGGGATTAGCTCCTACAATGAGCAGTTCTTC. Protein: CASSVSGISSYNEQFF.

This clonotype has only a few counts. This chain's CDR3 is CSATDSSLSGANVLTF. The CDR3 DNA follows: TGCAGTGCCACGGACAGTTCGCTCTCTGGGGCCAACGTCCTGACTTTC. The V call is TRBV20-1, the J call TRBJ2-6, with D possibly matching TRBD1 (6 bases). Looked up from germline, CDR1 is DFQATT and CDR2 is SNEGSKA (reference sequence). The CDR3 is 16 amino acids. Trimming took 6 bases from V and 0 from J, leaving 15 bases between them.

The chain is built from TRBV6-5 and TRBJ1-1, with D unresolved. The CDR3 length is 14 residues. The germline V gene encodes CDR1 MNHEY and CDR2 SVGAGI. The V gene lost 1 base and the J gene lost 1 base, with 7 bases spanning the gap. The chain's CDR3 is CASSYYAGNTEAFF. The CDR3 DNA follows: TGTGCCAGCAGTTACTATGCGGGGAACACTGAAGCTTTCTTT.

This clonotype showed up many times. The rearrangement links TRBV12-3 or TRBV12-4 to TRBJ1-1; D is unresolved. V was trimmed by 6 bases and J by 3 bases, leaving 11 bases between them. The CDR3 is 13 residues long. Here the CDR3 reads CASRPDHYTEAFF. The CDR3 region has the DNA TGTGCCAGCAGGCCAGACCACTACACTGAAGCTTTCTTT.

This clonotype came up many times. This chain joins TRBV6-5 and TRBJ1-6; D is unresolved. The CDR3 loop spans 11 amino acids. Germline CDR1 MNHEY, CDR2 SVGAGI. Trimming removed 8 bases from V and 7 bases from J, with 6 bases in between. The CDR3 nucleotides are TGTGCCAGCCGAGGGAATTCACCCCTCCACTTT. It translates to CASRGNSPLHF.

With respect to this clonotype: Being one base from a much bigger clone, this may be a read error. This chain joins TRBV20-1 and TRBJ2-7; D may be TRBD1 (6 bases). CDR1 and CDR2 (germline): DFQATT, SNEGSKA (reference sequence). This CDR3 is 16 amino acids long. DNA of the CDR3: TGCAGTGCTAGCCCCCCCCTAGGATTGGGGGCTTACGAGCAGAACTTC. Translation gives CSASPPLGLGAYEQNF.

There are many counts of this clonotype. This chain links TRBV7-7 with TRBJ2-3; D gene ambiguous. CDR1 and CDR2 from the germline V gene are SSHAT and FNYEAQ (reference sequence). The CDR3 extends over 14 amino acids. Trimming removed 5 bases at V and 4 bases at J, with 13 bases between. The CDR3, as DNA: TGTGCCAGCAGCCAAGAACGAACAGCAGATACGCAGTATTTT. The encoded protein is CASSQERTADTQYF. Full variable domain (outside the CDR3, taken from reference TRBV7-7 and TRBJ2-3): GAGVSQSPRYKVTKRGQDVTLRCDPISSHATLYWYQQALGQGPEFLTYFNYEAQPDKSGLPSDRFSAERPEGSISTLTIQRTEQRDSAMYRCASSQERTADTQYFGPGTRLTVL.

This clonotype was found many times. This sequence joins TRBV20-1 and TRBJ2-4; D is undetermined. V was trimmed by 5 bases and J by 0 bases, leaving 11 bases between them. The CDR3 contains 14 residues. CDR1 is DFQATT, CDR2 SNEGSKA, per germline (reference sequence). CDR3 loop: CSALTQIAKNIQYF. The CDR3, as DNA: TGCAGTGCTCTGACCCAGATAGCCAAAAACATTCAGTACTTC.

To note about this clonotype: It may be a read error: a sequence one base away is much more abundant. V and J are TRBV27 and TRBJ2-7, with D unclear. This CDR3 is built from 15 residues. Per germline, CDR1 MNHEY and CDR2 SMNVEV (reference sequence). The CDR3 bases are TGTACCAGCAGTTTATACACAGAAAGGGCCTACGAGCAGTACTTC. It yields the protein CTSSLYTERAYEQYF.

This clonotype was recorded at least ten times. The chain couples TRBV6-5 to TRBJ1-6; D not certain. The CDR3 is 18 amino acids. Germline assignment: CDR1 MNHEY and CDR2 SVGAGI. Trimming removed 0 bases at V and 2 bases at J, with 14 bases between. The CDR3 nucleotides are TGTGCCAGCAGTTACTCACCCCTGAGCCTCACCTATAATTCACCCCTCCACTTT. This gives the protein CASSYSPLSLTYNSPLHF.

This chain connects TRBV29-1 to TRBJ2-1; TRBD2 agrees at 10 bases. The CDR3 is made up of 14 amino acids. V gave up 7 bases and J gave up 7 bases; unmatched junction bases: 10. The germline V gene has CDR1 SQVTM and CDR2 ANQGSEA. The CDR3 protein is CSGISGRAENEQFF. The DNA for the CDR3 is TGCAGCGGGATAAGCGGGAGGGCCGAGAATGAGCAGTTCTTC.

The chain employs TRBV12-1 and TRBJ2-7. TRBV12-1 is given as a pseudogene. The CDR3 length is 13 residues. In DNA, the CDR3 is TGTGCCAGCAGCTTTGCGGAACTCTACGAGCAGTACTTC. Its protein product is CASSFAELYEQYF.

Ten or more counts support this clonotype. CDR3 loop: CASSLEHGVPYNEQFF. CDR3 nucleotides: TGTGCCAGCAGCTTAGAACACGGGGTTCCATACAATGAGCAGTTCTTC. The chain joins TRBV7-7 to TRBJ2-1; a possible D gene is TRBD2 (5 bases). The V gene lost 1 base and the J gene lost 4 bases, with 14 bases spanning the gap. Germline V CDR1 and CDR2: SSHAT, FNYEAQ (reference sequence). This CDR3 is 16 amino acids long.

This clonotype was detected only a few times. This chain uses TRBV29-1 with TRBJ2-1; no clear D. The germline V and J ends were trimmed by 6 bases and 10 bases, with 13 bases remaining between them. Germline CDR1 is SQVTM and CDR2 is ANQGSEA. CDR3 length equals 11 residues. In DNA, the CDR3 is TGCAGCGTCAGCCAGGTCAGGGAGCAGTTCTTC. Translation: CSVSQVREQFF.

This clonotype showed up just a few times. V usage is TRBV20-1 and J usage is TRBJ2-1, with a tentative D call TRBD1 (6 bases). Trimming left V 5 bases short and J 15 bases short, with 26 bases between. Germline assignment: CDR1 DFQATT and CDR2 SNEGSKA (reference sequence). CDR3 length: 14 amino acids. Written as DNA, the CDR3 is TGCAGTGCTGTTGATACAGGGTTAAAGGGGCATTCGTTCTTC. It encodes CSAVDTGLKGHSFF.